One TCR beta chain is described in this entry. What it recognizes is unknown. The CDR3 contains 15 residues. The ends lost 2 bases at V and 7 bases at J; junction bases unmatched: 7. Germline CDR1 ENHRY, CDR2 SYGVKD. The sample comes from a study of identical twins. Study-wide points: For zero-insertion analyses, partial confounding could come from invariant MAIT and iNKT cells.

A template switching step contributed a universal primer site, while unique molecular identifiers were present in the cDNA. TCRdb fed the 5' RACE reads into MiXCR, producing one record per CDR3 protein. The sample yields just under 550,000 distinct CDR3 sequences, 12% to 15% seen once. The same data also contributed to another study, on yellow fever vaccine responses in identical twins.

The sample taken for sequencing was CD4+ T cells sorted from blood. V and J are TRBV10-3 and TRBJ1-2, with 10 bases lining up with TRBD1. The TCR comes from a woman aged 18-35 years in good health. DNA of the CDR3: TGTGCCATCAGTGAGGGGACAGGGGCCATAGGTGGCTACACCTTC. Protein: CAISEGTGAIGGYTF.